The entry below describes one T cell receptor beta chain. No cognate antigen has been identified for it. Base qualities are missing; no much larger clone stands one base away. The sample originates from a study of T cell changes during pregnancy in multiple sclerosis (dated by TCRdb to between 2018 and 2021). About the investigation overall: The study looked at changes in the T cell repertoire across pregnancy in women with multiple sclerosis.

The library was made by the immunoSEQ multiplex PCR assay. In TCRdb, the immuneACCESS table is reduced to in-frame sequences with V and J assigned. These tables do not hold every clone; where another copy was compared, an unresolved V gene accounts for under half, and the others remain unexplained. This sample gives some 74,000 clones in total; approximately 92% of them show up just once. Jointly, the top ten make up about 2.2% of the sample. The CDR3 sequence holds 15 residues, the cysteine and phenylalanine included. Just CDR3 DNA is preserved here, 45 bases in frame from base 1. The V and J genes are TRBV7-5 and TRBJ2-7; the table's TRBD1 call for D was not verified on the DNA. TRBV7-5 constitutes a pseudogene. Sequences were derived from peripheral blood, sampled before pregnancy. The source is a female donor with multiple sclerosis, enrolled in a pregnancy study. The DNA sequence follows: TGTGCCAGAAGCTGCAGGACAGGGGTTCCCTACGAGCAGTACTTC. Its protein product is CARSCRTGVPYEQYF.